This passage covers 20 T cell receptor beta chains from one sample sequenced in a study of beta chain features in type 1 diabetes. Study findings and constraints: Type 1 diabetes patients showed a moderate but significant shortening of TCRB CDR3s in all four CD4+ subsets.

Expressed TCRB transcripts got sequenced, as all isolated RNA was reverse transcribed. Profiled with immunoSEQ multiplex PCR; TCRdb holds only in-frame clones, not every one. The sample contains 500,000 to 800,000 clones, roughly 12% of which appear only once. Their antigens remain unidentified. Sequencing was done on a sample of naive CD4+ T cells from blood. The receptor set was obtained from a man aged 30 to 39 with type 1 diabetes.

The table lists this clone with a few counts. The chain joins TRBV29-1 to TRBJ1-4, with 7 bases aligning to TRBD1. Germline CDR1 reads SQVTM; CDR2 reads ANQGSEA. The CDR3 is 13 residues long. With 7 bases clipped from V and 7 bases from J, the junction kept 9 bases outside the gene matches. CDR3 protein: CSAMDAGGEKLFF. For the CDR3, the DNA is TGCAGCGCAATGGACGCAGGGGGTGAAAAACTGTTTTTT.

This clone was counted between two and nine times. The gene calls are TRBV6-5 and TRBJ1-5; 8 bases fit TRBD1. V was clipped by 5 bases and J by 4 bases; unmatched bases: 1. Germline assignment: CDR1 MNHEY and CDR2 SVGAGI. The CDR3 is 13 amino acids. CDR3 sequence: CASSRDRNQPQHF. CDR3 sequence (DNA): TGTGCCAGCAGTCGGGACAGGAATCAGCCCCAGCATTTT.

The CDR3 nucleotides are TGTGCCATCACGGGACCGGGTAGGAACACCATATATTTT. It yields the protein CAITGPGRNTIYF. The V call is TRBV10-3, the J call TRBJ1-3, with D perhaps matching TRBD1 (5 bases). The V gene lost 7 bases and the J gene lost 7 bases, with 14 bases spanning the gap. Looked up from germline, CDR1 is ENHRY and CDR2 is SYGVKD. The CDR3 is 13 amino acids.

The CDR3 loop reads CASSPSGGANVLTF. CDR3 bases: TGTGCCAGCAGTCCGTCGGGTGGGGCCAACGTCCTGACTTTC. The V call is TRBV6-6, the J call TRBJ2-6, with D uncertain. The CDR3 contains 14 residues. The germline V and J ends were trimmed by 5 bases and 3 bases, with 8 bases remaining between them. CDR1 and CDR2 (germline): MNHNY, SVGAGI (reference sequence).

The rearrangement links TRBV5-1 to TRBJ2-6; D gene unclear. V lost 0 bases and J 2 bases, leaving 6 bases between the germline ends. This CDR3 comprises 15 residues. CDR1 and CDR2 (germline): SGHRS, YFSETQ. The CDR3 protein is CASSLDRPGANVLTF. The CDR3, as DNA: TGCGCCAGCAGCTTGGACCGTCCTGGGGCCAACGTCCTGACTTTC.

This clone was found a few times. The chain carries TRBV28 and TRBJ2-7, with TRBD1 identical over 7 bases. The germline V gene has CDR1 MDHEN and CDR2 SYDVKM. Trimming removed 5 bases from V and 7 bases from J; junction bases left unmatched: 5. This CDR3 has 12 residues. In DNA, the CDR3 is TGTGCCAGCAGTCCAACAGGGGATGAGCAGTACTTC. It specifies CASSPTGDEQYF.

The chain employs TRBV5-1 and TRBJ2-7, with 12 nucleotides matching TRBD2. This CDR3 spans 15 amino acids. Trimming took 0 bases from V and 4 from J; bases not matched to a gene: 2. Germline-derived CDR1 and CDR2 are SGHRS and YFSETQ. The CDR3 DNA is TGCGCCAGCAGCTTGGTCGGGACTAGCGGGTACGAGCAGTACTTC. Amino acids: CASSLVGTSGYEQYF.

The gene calls are TRBV18 and TRBJ1-5; D not certain. This CDR3 spans 13 amino acids. Per the germline V gene, CDR1 is KGHSH and CDR2 is LQKENI. V was shortened by 4 bases and J by 4 bases, with 8 bases between the two germline ends. The CDR3 protein is CASSLGNNQPQHF. CDR3 bases: TGTGCCAGCTCACTCGGTAATAATCAGCCCCAGCATTTT.

Only a few counts were recorded for this clone. The genes are TRBV25-1 and TRBJ1-1, with 8 bases that match TRBD1. The CDR3 is made up of 14 amino acids. Losses at the gene ends were 6 bases for V and 2 bases for J; bases not matched to a gene: 5. Germline CDR1 MGHDK, CDR2 SYGVNS. CDR3 residues: CASRETGDNTEAFF. The CDR3 DNA is TGTGCCAGCAGGGAGACAGGGGATAACACTGAAGCTTTCTTT.

This clone was detected only a few times. The chain couples TRBV19 to TRBJ1-1, with 7 bases that match TRBD1. The germline V gene has CDR1 LNHDA and CDR2 SQIVND (reference sequence). V lost 7 bases and J lost 3; bases outside the gene matches: 2. CDR3 size: 12 residues. The CDR3 nucleotides read TGTGCCAGTAATGACAGGGACACTGAAGCTTTCTTT. Its translation: CASNDRDTEAFF.

The CDR3 is CASSGQQGRWDGYTF. The DNA for the CDR3 is TGTGCCAGCAGCGGACAGCAGGGGCGTTGGGATGGCTACACCTTC. The rearrangement uses TRBV7-9 and TRBJ1-2; a weak D match, TRBD1 (6 bases). Germline V lookup: CDR1 SEHNR, CDR2 FQNEAQ (reference sequence). The CDR3 totals 15 residues. Between the trimmed V and J ends, which lost 5 bases and 6 bases, there was a span of 19 bases.

The J gene is TRBJ2-7, the V gene TRBV5-1, with 8 nucleotides matching TRBD1. Germline lookup yields CDR1 SGHRS and CDR2 YFSETQ. The junction had 6 bases not matched to a gene; V was cut back by 6 bases and J by 4 bases. CDR3 length: 13 amino acids. CDR3 DNA: TGCGCCAGCAAGGGGACAGGCCTTTACGAGCAGTACTTC. It is translated as CASKGTGLYEQYF. Combining the CDR3 with reference TRBV5-1 and TRBJ2-7 gives the whole variable domain KAGVTQTPRYLIKTRGQQVTLSCSPISGHRSVSWYQQTPGQGLQFLFEYFSETQRNKGNFPGRFSGRQFSNSRSEMNVSTLELGDSALYLCASKGTGLYEQYFGPGTRLTVT.

Written as DNA, the CDR3 is TGTGCCAGCAGTACCTCCGGGACAGGGGGTGGCTACACCTTC. Amino acid sequence: CASSTSGTGGGYTF. The chain combines TRBV28 with TRBJ1-2, with 11 positions matching TRBD1. This CDR3 region has 14 residues. V dropped 5 bases and J dropped 7; count of bases not matched to a gene: 6. Germline CDR1 reads MDHEN; CDR2 reads SYDVKM.

This clone appeared a few times. Other DNA variants within this sample encode the same CDR3. The genes are TRBV27 and TRBJ2-5; no reliable D call. Between the trimmed V and J ends, which lost 2 bases and 2 bases, there was a span of 9 bases. There are 14 residues in the CDR3. Germline V lookup: CDR1 MNHEY, CDR2 SMNVEV (reference sequence). CDR3 sequence: CASSLGRNQETQYF. The CDR3 DNA sequence: TGTGCCAGCAGTTTAGGGCGGAATCAAGAGACCCAGTACTTC.

Only a few counts were recorded for this clone. This chain uses TRBV27 with TRBJ1-2; no definite D call. The CDR3 has 15 amino acids. Deletions cut 5 bases from V and 0 bases from J, with 13 bases between. The germline V gene has CDR1 MNHEY and CDR2 SMNVEV (reference sequence). CDR3 protein: CASSRTVPTNYGYTF. The CDR3 DNA follows: TGTGCCAGCAGTCGGACGGTCCCGACTAACTATGGCTACACCTTC.

This clone was seen a few times. This chain joins TRBV7-9 and TRBJ2-5; D ambiguous. CDR1 and CDR2 from the germline V gene are SEHNR and FQNEAQ (reference sequence). This CDR3 spans 12 amino acids. V lost 1 base and J lost 8, with 8 bases in between. CDR3 nucleotides: TGTGCCAGCAGCTTAGACAAGATCACCCAGTACTTC. Translation gives CASSLDKITQYF.

This clone was detected a few times. The chain uses TRBV6-5 and TRBJ2-7, with D unclear. The length of the CDR3 is 15 residues. Germline V gene sequence: CDR1 MNHEY, CDR2 SVGAGI. Trimming took off 0 bases at V and 0 bases at J, with 9 bases between the two ends. The DNA of the CDR3 is TGTGCCAGCAGTTACTCGGCATTTGGCTCCTACGAGCAGTACTTC. It translates to CASSYSAFGSYEQYF.

V gene TRBV28 combines with J gene TRBJ2-6; TRBD1 aligns across 9 bases. In germline, CDR1 is MDHEN, CDR2 SYDVKM. The V gene end was trimmed by 4 bases and the J gene end by 2 bases; junction bases not matched to a gene: 3. This CDR3 is 16 amino acids long. For the CDR3, the DNA is TGTGCCAGCAGTTCCTACAGGGGGCCTGGGGCCAACGTCCTGACTTTC. Translation gives CASSSYRGPGANVLTF.

About this clone itself: The sample contains more than one DNA sequence encoding this CDR3. The chain couples TRBV7-9 to TRBJ1-1; 7 bases line up with TRBD1. CDR3 size: 14 residues. The V gene end was trimmed by 5 bases and the J gene end by 0 bases; junction bases not matched to a gene: 3. CDR1 and CDR2 (germline): SEHNR, FQNEAQ (reference sequence). The CDR3 DNA follows: TGTGCCAGCAGCCTTGGACAGGTGAACACTGAAGCTTTCTTT. Translating it yields CASSLGQVNTEAFF.

This clone was picked up a small number of times. This chain uses TRBV5-4 with TRBJ2-1; D remains ambiguous. This CDR3 spans 14 amino acids. Trimming left V 1 base short and J 6 bases short, with 11 bases between. Germline CDR1 reads SGHNT; CDR2 reads YYREEE (reference sequence). CDR3 protein: CASSLSGGRNEQFF. CDR3 sequence (DNA): TGTGCCAGCAGCTTGTCCGGCGGCCGCAATGAGCAGTTCTTC.